Below, one TCR beta chain is given with its context. Its matching antigen is unknown. Germline assignment: CDR1 SGHRS and CDR2 YFSETQ. The CDR3 is 13 residues long. V was cut by 10 bases and J by 0 bases, with 10 bases left in between. The table came from immunoSEQ multiplex PCR; TCRdb's copy has only in-frame clones and leaves some out. Of about 150,000 clones in the sample, 90% to 95% were seen once. This sample was included in a study of T cell responses to AZD1222 COVID-19 vaccine. General observations from the study: The study found vaccine-associated CD4 TCRs spanning spike, dominant at 160-218 and 743-854. Repertoires were sampled only after the peak T cell response. Spike-specific TCRs gained breadth and depth after people received two AZD1222 doses.

The receptor was derived from an adult in good health. Sequencing used peripheral blood, obtained on day 0 of AZD1222 vaccination. V usage is TRBV5-1 and J usage is TRBJ2-2, with D perhaps TRBD2 (6 bases). The CDR3 DNA sequence: TGCGCCGGACGGGACTCGAACACCGGGGAGCTGTTTTTT. Translation gives CAGRDSNTGELFF.